This T cell receptor beta chain was obtained from a study of beta chain features in type 1 diabetes. General study results and limits: Whether TCRB rearrangement is influenced by HLA type was left unresolved in this analysis. Cells that show high TCR expression could be over-represented by cDNA sequencing.

With 4 bases removed from V and 0 bases from J, the gap between germline ends came to 12 bases. Germline V lookup: CDR1 SEHNR, CDR2 FQNEAQ (reference sequence). This CDR3 is built from 15 residues. This clone turned up a few times. Antigen unknown. The single heparinised draw taken from each donor contained about 110 mL of blood on average. Each of the CD4+ naive, central memory, regulatory and stem cell-like memory populations was sorted via CD45RO/CCR7/CD25/CD127/CD95/CD27. Every isolated RNA sample was fully reverse transcribed, so sequencing captured expressed TCRB transcripts. Sequencing was performed with immunoSEQ multiplex PCR; in TCRdb, only in-frame clones are kept and a portion is missing. The sample includes 70,000 to 95,000 clones, roughly 30% seen only once; the top ten take over 0.35%.

The sequence derives from a woman aged 18-29 years in good health. Sequenced: stem cell memory CD4+ T cells from blood. The chain uses TRBV7-9 and TRBJ1-1, with a tentative D call TRBD1 (5 bases). CDR3 bases: TGTGCCAGCAGCTCCACAGGAGTGATGAACACTGAAGCTTTCTTT. Its translation: CASSSTGVMNTEAFF.